This section outlines one T cell receptor beta chain sequence together with its context. This clonotype was seen repeatedly, ten times or more. Its recognized antigen is unknown. Base qualities are missing; no much larger clone stands one base away. The time point label on this specimen signifies: persistent/refractory GD, antithyroid drugs over 5 years with positive TRAb. RNA was extracted from PBMCs in TRIzol for both TCR sequencing and RNA sequencing. The diagnosis of Graves' disease followed American Thyroid Association guidelines. The patients came from an endocrinology department in Xi'an, China. From each patient, nine milliliters of peripheral blood was collected into an EDTA anticoagulant tube. Ficoll Paque Plus density gradient separation was used to isolate PBMCs, and no further T cell sorting was done. An Agilent 2100 Bioanalyzer and agarose gel were used to assess RNA quality, and a NanoDrop 2000 was used to measure RNA concentration.

From the cysteine through the phenylalanine, the CDR3 covers 14 amino acids. Left in the record is the CDR3 DNA by itself, 42 bases read in frame from the first base. Trimming costs V 1 base and J 0 bases, and their ends lie 6 bases apart. For CDR1 and CDR2, the germline V gene lists SGHAT and FQNNGV. The data derive from a study of regulatory T cells in long-lasting Graves disease listed by TCRdb under 2021. About the full investigation: Persistent Graves' disease meant more than 5 years of antithyroid drug treatment with TSH receptor autoantibodies that stayed positive. This study used TCR sequencing and RNA sequencing of peripheral blood to compare persistent Graves' disease patients against newly diagnosed Graves' disease patients. The study was conducted in China and was registered as a clinical trial. A total of 33 samples underwent TCR sequencing, from roughly 13 patients with persistent Graves' disease and approximately 20 patients with newly diagnosed Graves' disease. Antithyroid drugs had been taken for 8.5 to 11 years on average by persistent Graves' disease patients in the clinical cohort. Beyond this particular receptor, the publication reports: Because the primary lesion, thyroid tissue, could not be accessed, the study looked at peripheral blood alone. Persistent Graves' disease patients showed lower TCR Shannon entropy and fewer highly expanded clones than newly diagnosed patients, suggesting clonal expansion. Sequencing and analysis were limited to the TCR beta chain. Persistent disease showed preferential use of TRBV28, TRBJ1-2 and TRBJ2-5, whereas newly diagnosed disease favored TRBV20-1 and TRBJ2-1. The authors noted that the small sample size was a limitation that may lower accuracy. Persistent patients shared more public clonotypes among themselves (2,741) than newly diagnosed patients did (about 970).

Libraries were prepared through multiplex PCR. This sample was sequenced with an Illumina HiSeq 4000. TCR beta libraries were built with iRepertoire HTBI primers and Arm-PCR amplification of CDR3 regions. Before sequencing, the PCR products went through gel purification. In the source study's methods: Gene usage analysis of CDR3 amino acid clonotypes relied on the roughly 60 TRBV and 12 to 15 TRBJ segments identified across samples. COPE and FqMerger were used to merge the filtered high-quality paired reads into contigs. BLAST was used to align contigs to IMGT TRBV, TRBD and TRBJ reference genes, and CDR3 was defined according to IMGT. Any clonotype with a frequency above 0.1% was counted as a highly expanded clone. Repertoire diversity was measured by Shannon entropy, and V-J evenness by the Gini coefficient. Clonotypes shared by more than one individual were considered public. TCRdb ran its own pipeline on the public reads, namely fastp trimming at Q25 and MiXCR clone calling, and kept in-frame beta chains. Every CDR3 protein is listed once, alongside the most common genes and DNA of its rows. V and J calls and clone size were set by TCRdb, not the authors. Here the sample has roughly 300,000 distinct CDR3 sequences; less than 20% occur a single time. In total, the top ten clones hold less than 35% of the sample.

The TCR comes from a female donor with Graves disease. The sequencing used peripheral blood mononuclear cells (PBMCs), collected when the disease was refractory, from a patient treated with antithyroid drugs. The chain joins TRBV11-2 to TRBJ1-1; tentative D gene TRBD1, with 5 bases matching. The bases are TGTGCCAGCAGCTTAGGGACACTGAACACTGAAGCTTTCTTT. This encodes CASSLGTLNTEAFF.